This T cell receptor (beta chain) originates from a study of blood T cells in healthy people across ages (dated by TCRdb to the mid-2010s). With respect to the entire study: In model experiments, roughly one uniquely barcoded TCR beta cDNA molecule per two T cells was captured by template switching. The donors were divided into four age groups: young (average approximately 15 years), middle-aged (almost 40), aged (roughly 66) and long-lived (approximately 74). Two additional independent replicas of 1 million unique cDNA reads from the same blood draw were analyzed for two donors (one aged 18 to 30 and one aged 80 or older). To track age-related changes in TCR beta repertoire diversity, the study relied on deep sequencing normalized with unique cDNA molecular identifiers. To avoid experimental bias, donors of different ages were distributed randomly across sequencing lanes.

Details on this clonotype: What antigen it recognizes has not been identified. Base qualities are not recorded, but no much larger clone differs from it by a single base.

Broad study findings and their caveats: There was a strong correlation between observed TCR beta diversity and the percentage of naive T cells measured by flow cytometry. As age increased, observed TCR beta diversity per million T cells dropped in a roughly linear way, and a significant reduction was already evident by age 40. The CMV infection status of donors was not known, potentially confounding age-related changes in expanded clonotypes. Conclusive comparison of naive and antigen-experienced compartments was prevented by the profiling of bulk unsorted PBMCs. Compared with the aged group, the long-lived group had more naive CD4+ T cells, fewer expanded clones and increased TCR diversity, a pattern suggesting age selection. Total diversity estimates from one million sequenced T cells were considered lower bounds and underestimates.

Library preparation was by 5' RACE. For sequencing, an Illumina HiSeq 2500 was employed. A second PCR of roughly 6 to 12 cycles was run with a J-beta primer mix and a sample-barcoded 5' primer. Each TCR beta cDNA molecule received a unique molecular identifier from a template-switch 5' adaptor carrying 12 random nucleotides. Each sample yielded at least 3 million CDR3-containing paired-end reads. All of the RNA was converted into first-strand cDNA using the Mint cDNA synthesis kit, with a TRBC-specific oligonucleotide serving as the primer. All cDNA was treated with uracil-DNA glycosylase and then went through a first 18-cycle PCR with the universal primers M1SS and BC2_uni_R. Concerning the study's data processing: Each sample was normalized by randomly selecting 1 million high-quality reads, each carrying a distinct molecular identifier. Reads sharing molecular identifiers were discarded rather than binned into consensus sequences. MiTCR, with a Q25 quality threshold and the strictest error-elimination algorithm, was used for CDR3 identification, clonotype clustering and error correction. A nonparametric unseen species model using Euler transformation provided a lower-bound estimate of total TCR beta diversity. TCRdb reran the public reads through fastp at Q25 and MiXCR, keeping productive beta chains. Duplicate CDR3 protein sequences are folded into a single record with the most common DNA and genes. The V and J calls reflect TCRdb's pipeline rather than the authors' work. This sample is represented by about 1,800,000 distinct CDR3 sequences; 25% to 30% of them were singletons. 7.7% of the sample is taken by the ten largest.

The CDR3 measures 12 amino acids from cysteine to phenylalanine. Left in the record is the CDR3 DNA by itself, 36 bases read in frame from the first base. V has 10 bases trimmed and J has 0 bases trimmed; junction bases matching no gene number 2. CDR1 and CDR2, per the germline V gene, are SGHVS and FNYEAQ. The roughly 39 donors, aged about 6 to 100 years, were systemically healthy Caucasian individuals from Russia. Roughly 9 milliliters of peripheral blood were drawn from each donor into EDTA-treated Vacutainer tubes. PBMCs were isolated by Ficoll-Paque density-gradient centrifugation, with at least 7 million obtained per sample. Total RNA, at least 5 micrograms per sample, was extracted from PBMCs with Trizol reagent. The percentages of naive CD45RAhigh/CD27high T cells were determined by flow cytometry on a PBMC aliquot from every donor.

The rearranged chain carries TRBV7-6 and TRBJ2-7; TRBD1 aligns with 8 central bases. This receptor was obtained from a woman in her 30s in good health. The material sequenced was blood. The CDR3 protein: CAIGTGSYEQYF. The nucleotides read TGTGCCATCGGGACAGGCTCCTACGAGCAGTACTTC.